The clone carrying this T cell receptor beta chain was counted at least ten times. Its target is not known. This entry comes from a study of early T cells in non-severe SARS-CoV-2 infection. On the study more broadly: Sequenced bulk RNA came from whole blood that was unsorted, and chains were unpaired.

CDR1 is SGHTA and CDR2 is FQGNSA in the germline V gene. This CDR3 is 14 amino acids long. The germline V and J ends were trimmed by 5 bases and 8 bases, with 16 bases remaining between them. Each CDR3 protein gets one entry after TCRdb re-called the 5' RACE reads with MiXCR. The sample has roughly 63,000 distinct CDR3 sequences, around an eighth seen once. Findings and caveats of the study: Reliance on VDJdb matching favored anti-spike CD8 responses; private and CD4 specificities were missed.

Sequenced input: whole blood. The sequence was collected from an adult who was a healthcare worker with PCR-confirmed SARS-CoV-2 infection or an uninfected control (not recorded which). The chain carries TRBV7-2 and TRBJ2-1; tentatively, D is TRBD2 (6 bases). In DNA, the CDR3 is TGTGCCAGCAGCCCCCGGGACTGGGGCGATGAGCAGTTCTTC. It yields the protein CASSPRDWGDEQFF.